A single sample gave rise to the 9 T cell receptor beta chains below, sequenced in a study of T-cell memory formation after mild COVID-19. MiXCR, applied by TCRdb to the 5' RACE reads, yields one record per CDR3 protein. Of under 350,000 distinct CDR3 sequences in the sample, under 20% were seen once. The sequencing input was PBMCs or a T cell subset sorted from them (not recorded which). The receptor source for this set is a man aged 18 to 30 who had mild COVID-19 (a few samples of this study predate the infection). Cell type and time point are not known.

This clonotype was counted only a few times. The chain recombines TRBV7-2 with TRBJ2-3, with no clear D. Germline V gives CDR1 SGHTA, CDR2 FQGNSA. Trimming took 0 bases from V and 5 from J, leaving 12 bases between them. The CDR3 contains 15 residues. The DNA of the CDR3 is TGTGCCAGCAGCTTAGCGCGGCAGGCGCGAGATACGCAGTATTTT. Residues: CASSLARQARDTQYF. The full variable domain, with the rest looked up from reference TRBV7-2 and TRBJ2-3, is GAGVSQSPSNKVTEKGKDVELRCDPISGHTALYWYRQSLGQGLEFLIYFQGNSAPDKSGLPSDRFSAERTGGSVSTLTIQRTQQEDSAVYLCASSLARQARDTQYFGPGTRLTVL.

This clonotype has just a few counts. The gene calls are TRBV7-9 and TRBJ1-2; D ambiguous. Germline loops: CDR1 SEHNR, CDR2 FQNEAQ (reference sequence). The CDR3 length is 13 residues. The V gene lost 5 bases and the J gene lost 3 bases, with 10 bases spanning the gap. CDR3 region: CASSAAGYYGYTF. CDR3 in DNA: TGTGCCAGCAGCGCCGCGGGGTACTATGGCTACACCTTC.

The chain combines TRBV28 with TRBJ2-5; weak D call: TRBD2 (7 bases). CDR3 size: 14 residues. The germline V gene has CDR1 MDHEN and CDR2 SYDVKM. V shed 8 bases and J shed 0 bases, with 13 bases lying between them. The CDR3 sequence: CASLGAGDQETQYF. CDR3 DNA sequence: TGTGCCAGCCTGGGGGCGGGGGACCAAGAGACCCAGTACTTC.

The chain combines TRBV5-6 with TRBJ1-2; D ambiguous. The CDR3 runs 14 residues. From germline, CDR1 is SGHDT and CDR2 YYEEEE. Between the trimmed V and J ends, which lost 0 bases and 5 bases, there was a span of 11 bases. This CDR3 is CASSLALGLYGYTF. The CDR3, as DNA: TGTGCCAGCAGCTTGGCTTTGGGCTTATATGGCTACACCTTC.

The chain is built from TRBV7-6 and TRBJ2-3; D unclear. V was clipped by 1 base and J by 4 bases, with 12 bases between them. The CDR3 has 15 residues. CDR1 and CDR2 from the germline V gene are SGHVS and FNYEAQ. The DNA of the CDR3 is TGTGCCAGCAGCTTAGTGGACCCCTTCGCAGATACGCAGTATTTT. This sequence encodes CASSLVDPFADTQYF. Together with reference TRBV7-6 and TRBJ2-3, the CDR3 gives the full variable domain: GAGVSQSPRYKVTKRGQDVALRCDPISGHVSLYWYRQALGQGPEFLTYFNYEAQQDKSGLPNDRFSAERPEGSISTLTIQRTEQRDSAMYRCASSLVDPFADTQYFGPGTRLTVL.

In this sample, this clonotype turned up a few times. The gene calls are TRBV5-1 and TRBJ1-2, with D tentatively TRBD1 (6 bases). V was trimmed by 4 bases and J by 7 bases, leaving 11 bases between them. The CDR3 spans 12 residues. The germline gives CDR1 SGHRS, CDR2 YFSETQ. The CDR3 spells CASSGGGPGYTF. The CDR3 nucleotides are TGCGCCAGCAGCGGAGGGGGTCCTGGCTACACCTTC.

This clonotype was observed many times. V and J are TRBV7-2 and TRBJ1-1; weak D call: TRBD1 (5 bases). CDR1 is SGHTA and CDR2 is FQGNSA in the germline V gene. Between the trimmed V and J ends, which lost 5 bases and 4 bases, there was a span of 11 bases. The CDR3 has 13 amino acids. The CDR3 spells CASSLRQSTEAFF. The CDR3 DNA reads TGTGCCAGCAGCCTCCGACAGAGCACTGAAGCTTTCTTT. The complete variable domain, with remaining parts taken from reference TRBV7-2 and TRBJ1-1, reads GAGVSQSPSNKVTEKGKDVELRCDPISGHTALYWYRQSLGQGLEFLIYFQGNSAPDKSGLPSDRFSAERTGGSVSTLTIQRTQQEDSAVYLCASSLRQSTEAFFGQGTRLTVV.

Only a few counts were recorded for this clonotype. This sequence joins TRBV7-2 and TRBJ1-6; the match to TRBD1 covers 8 bases. The germline CDR1 and CDR2 sequences are SGHTA and FQGNSA. V shed 1 base and J 10 bases; nucleotides not matched to a gene: 3. This CDR3 has 14 residues. CDR3 nucleotide sequence: TGTGCCAGCAGCTTAGGGACAGGGTACTCACCCCTCCACTTT. Translated: CASSLGTGYSPLHF.

This clonotype was counted only a few times. The V and J genes are TRBV4-3 and TRBJ2-7; 7 bases agree with TRBD2. CDR1 and CDR2 from the germline V gene are LGHNA and YSLEER. Unmatched junction bases numbered 8, after V lost 1 base and J lost 2 bases. The CDR3 is made up of 16 amino acids. The CDR3 DNA reads as TGCGCCAGCAGCCAAGTTTCTGCGGGGGAGACCTACGAGCAGTACTTC. Its translation is CASSQVSAGETYEQYF.